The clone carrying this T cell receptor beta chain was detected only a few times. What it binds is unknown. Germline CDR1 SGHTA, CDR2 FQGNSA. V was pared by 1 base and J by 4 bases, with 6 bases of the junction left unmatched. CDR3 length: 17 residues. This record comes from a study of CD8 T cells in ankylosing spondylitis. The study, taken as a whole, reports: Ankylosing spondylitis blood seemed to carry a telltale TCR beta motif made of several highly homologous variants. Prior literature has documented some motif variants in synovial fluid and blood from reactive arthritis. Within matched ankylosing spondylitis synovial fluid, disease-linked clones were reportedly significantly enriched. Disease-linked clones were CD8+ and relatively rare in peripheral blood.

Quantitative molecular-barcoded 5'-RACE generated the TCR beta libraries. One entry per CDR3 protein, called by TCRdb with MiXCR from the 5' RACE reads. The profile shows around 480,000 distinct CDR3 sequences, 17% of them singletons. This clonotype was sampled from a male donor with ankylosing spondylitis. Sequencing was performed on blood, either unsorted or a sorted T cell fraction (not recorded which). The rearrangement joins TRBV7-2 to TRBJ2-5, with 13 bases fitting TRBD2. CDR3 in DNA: TGTGCCAGCAGCTTAGGTACTAGCGGGAGGGCCCGAGAGACCCAGTACTTC. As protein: CASSLGTSGRARETQYF.